This record concerns one T cell receptor beta chain sequence. Its target is unknown. The data belong to a study of a mutant IDH1 vaccine in newly diagnosed glioma. Time point specified: week 11, during vaccination. Every single dose of the vaccine, 300 ug of mutant IDH1 20-mer peptide, came with topical imiquimod. General study findings and limits: Overall, about 93% of patients had vaccine-induced immune responses.

The V gene's germline CDR1 is PRHDT and CDR2 FYEKMQ (reference sequence). V lost 5 bases to trimming and J lost 3 bases, with 14 bases between them. This CDR3 has 14 residues. Repertoires were generated with immunoSEQ multiplex PCR, while TCRdb's copy carries only in-frame clones and drops some. Here the sample spans some 130,000 clones, about four fifths being singletons. This material consisted of PBMCs, taken from a glioma patient whose treatment included an IDH1 peptide vaccine. The chain joins TRBV13 to TRBJ2-7; a possible D gene is TRBD2 (6 bases). This clonotype was sampled from a man in his forties with glioma. CDR3 DNA: TGTGCCAGCAGCCCCCGGGACTCTTTCTACGAGCAGTACTTC. This translates into CASSPRDSFYEQYF. The full variable domain, its missing parts supplied by reference TRBV13 and TRBJ2-7, is AAGVIQSPRHLIKEKRETATLKCYPIPRHDTVYWYQQGPGQDPQFLISFYEKMQSDKGSIPDRFSAQQFSDYHSELNMSSLELGDSALYFCASSPRDSFYEQYFGPGTRLTVT.